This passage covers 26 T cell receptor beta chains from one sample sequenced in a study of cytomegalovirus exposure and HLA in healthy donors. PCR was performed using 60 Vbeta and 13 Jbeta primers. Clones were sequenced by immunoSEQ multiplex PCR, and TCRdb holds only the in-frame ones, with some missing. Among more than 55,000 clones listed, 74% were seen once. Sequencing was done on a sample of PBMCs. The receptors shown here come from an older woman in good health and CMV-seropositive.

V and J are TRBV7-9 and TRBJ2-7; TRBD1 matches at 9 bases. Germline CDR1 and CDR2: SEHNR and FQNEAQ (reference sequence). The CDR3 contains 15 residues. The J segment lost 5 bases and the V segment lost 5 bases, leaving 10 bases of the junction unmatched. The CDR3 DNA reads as TGTGCCAGCAGCCTAGTGGGACAGGGACAAAACGAGCAGTACTTC. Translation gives CASSLVGQGQNEQYF.

As DNA, the CDR3 is TGTGCCAGCACCATCAACTCAGGGTACGAGACCCAGTACTTC. The encoded protein is CASTINSGYETQYF. The V call is TRBV7-9, the J call TRBJ2-5; a possible D gene is TRBD1 (5 bases). Trimming removed 7 bases at V and 5 bases at J, with 17 bases between. The CDR3 covers 14 residues. Per germline, CDR1 SEHNR and CDR2 FQNEAQ (reference sequence).

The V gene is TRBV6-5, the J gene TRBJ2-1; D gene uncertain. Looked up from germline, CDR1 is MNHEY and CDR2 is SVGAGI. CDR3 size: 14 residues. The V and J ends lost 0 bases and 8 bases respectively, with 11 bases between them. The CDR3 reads CASSYSHPEHEQFF. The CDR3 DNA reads TGTGCCAGCAGTTACTCCCATCCGGAGCATGAGCAGTTCTTC.

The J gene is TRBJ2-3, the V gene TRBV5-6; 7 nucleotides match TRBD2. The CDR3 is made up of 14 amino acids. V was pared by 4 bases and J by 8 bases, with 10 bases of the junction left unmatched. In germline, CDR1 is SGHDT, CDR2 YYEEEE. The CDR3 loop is CASSRDYNLATQYF. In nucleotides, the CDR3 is TGTGCCAGCAGCCGGGACTACAACCTCGCTACGCAGTATTTT.

The CDR3 reads CATSRDFGGRNEQFF. The CDR3 coding sequence is TGTGCCACCAGCAGAGATTTCGGGGGTCGGAATGAGCAGTTCTTC. V usage is TRBV15 and J usage is TRBJ2-1, with TRBD2 as a possible D gene (6 bases). CDR3 length equals 15 residues. Deletions cut 0 bases from V and 7 bases from J, with 13 bases between. The V gene's germline CDR1 is LNHNV and CDR2 YYDKDF (reference sequence). Filled out from reference TRBV15 and TRBJ2-1, the complete variable domain reads DAMVIQNPRYQVTQFGKPVTLSCSQTLNHNVMYWYQQKSSQAPKLLFHYYDKDFNNEADTPDNFQSRRPNTSFCFLDIRSPGLGDTAMYLCATSRDFGGRNEQFFGPGTRLTVL.

CDR3 protein: CASRYRRGEQYF. Written as DNA, the CDR3 is TGTGCCAGCCGTTATAGGCGGGGTGAGCAGTACTTC. V usage is TRBV2 and J usage is TRBJ2-7, with D possibly being TRBD2 (6 bases). Germline V gene data show CDR1 as SNHLY and CDR2 as FYNNEI. V was pared by 8 bases and J by 7 bases, with 15 bases between. The CDR3 has 12 amino acids.

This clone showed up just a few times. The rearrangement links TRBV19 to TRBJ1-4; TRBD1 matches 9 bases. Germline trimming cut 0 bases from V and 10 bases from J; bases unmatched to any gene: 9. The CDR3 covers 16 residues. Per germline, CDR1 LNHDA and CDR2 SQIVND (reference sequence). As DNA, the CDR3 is TGTGCCAGTAGTATAGATCGGGACAGGGCGGGTGGAAAACTGTTTTTT. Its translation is CASSIDRDRAGGKLFF. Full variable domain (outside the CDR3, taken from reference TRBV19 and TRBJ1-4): DGGITQSPKYLFRKEGQNVTLSCEQNLNHDAMYWYRQDPGQGLRLIYYSQIVNDFQKGDIAEGYSVSREKKESFPLTVTSAQKNPTAFYLCASSIDRDRAGGKLFFGSGTQLSVL.

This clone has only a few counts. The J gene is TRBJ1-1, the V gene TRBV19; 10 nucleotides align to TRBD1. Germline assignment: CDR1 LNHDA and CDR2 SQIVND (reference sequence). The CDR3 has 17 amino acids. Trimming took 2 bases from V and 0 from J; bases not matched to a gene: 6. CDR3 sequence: CASSISDRGTLNTEAFF. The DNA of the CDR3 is TGTGCCAGTAGTATATCGGACAGGGGGACACTGAACACTGAAGCTTTCTTT.

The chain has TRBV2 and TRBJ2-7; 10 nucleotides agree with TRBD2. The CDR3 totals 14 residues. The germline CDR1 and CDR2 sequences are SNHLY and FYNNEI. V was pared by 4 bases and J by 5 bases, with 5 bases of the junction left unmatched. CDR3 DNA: TGTGCCAGCAGTGTCACTAGCGGGACCGACGAGCAGTACTTC. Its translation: CASSVTSGTDEQYF. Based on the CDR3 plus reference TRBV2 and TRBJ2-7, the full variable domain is EPEVTQTPSHQVTQMGQEVILRCVPISNHLYFYWYRQILGQKVEFLVSFYNNEISEKSEIFDDQFSVERPDGSNFTLKIRSTKLEDSAMYFCASSVTSGTDEQYFGPGTRLTVT.

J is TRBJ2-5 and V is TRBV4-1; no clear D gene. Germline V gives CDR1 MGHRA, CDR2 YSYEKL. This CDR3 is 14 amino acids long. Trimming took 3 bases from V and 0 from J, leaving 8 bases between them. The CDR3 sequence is CASSHEPDQETQYF. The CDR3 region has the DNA TGCGCCAGCAGCCACGAGCCCGACCAAGAGACCCAGTACTTC.

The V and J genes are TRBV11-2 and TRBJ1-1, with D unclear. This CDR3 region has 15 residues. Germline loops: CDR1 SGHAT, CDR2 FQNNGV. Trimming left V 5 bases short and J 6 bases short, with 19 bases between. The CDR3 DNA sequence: TGTGCCAGCAGCCCCCGTGGCGGTTACAACCCTGAAGCTTTCTTT. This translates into CASSPRGGYNPEAFF.

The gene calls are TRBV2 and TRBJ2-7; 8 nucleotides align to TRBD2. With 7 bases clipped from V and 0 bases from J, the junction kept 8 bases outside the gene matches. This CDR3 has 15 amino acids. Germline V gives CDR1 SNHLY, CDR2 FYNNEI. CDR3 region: CASTITSGSSYEQYF. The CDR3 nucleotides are TGTGCCAGCACCATAACTAGCGGAAGCTCCTACGAGCAGTACTTC.

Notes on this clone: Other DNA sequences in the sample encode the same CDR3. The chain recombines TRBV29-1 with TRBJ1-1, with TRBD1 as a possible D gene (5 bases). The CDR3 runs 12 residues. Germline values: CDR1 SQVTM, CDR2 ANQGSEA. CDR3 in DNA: TGCAGTGTTACAAGGGGTCGCACTGAAGCTTTCTTT. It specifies CSVTRGRTEAFF.

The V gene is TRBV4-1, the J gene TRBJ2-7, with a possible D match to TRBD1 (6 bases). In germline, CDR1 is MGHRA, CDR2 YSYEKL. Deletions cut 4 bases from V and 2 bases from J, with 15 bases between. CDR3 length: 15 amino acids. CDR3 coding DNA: TGCGCCAGCAGCCGAGACCACAGGGCCGCCTACGAGCAGTACTTC. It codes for CASSRDHRAAYEQYF.

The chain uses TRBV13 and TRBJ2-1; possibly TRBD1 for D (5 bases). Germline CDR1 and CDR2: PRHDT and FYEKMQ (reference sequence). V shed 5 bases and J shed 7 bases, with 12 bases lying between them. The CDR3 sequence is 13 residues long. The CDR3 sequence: CASSLTVINEQFF. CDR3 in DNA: TGTGCCAGCAGCCTGACAGTGATTAATGAGCAGTTCTTC.

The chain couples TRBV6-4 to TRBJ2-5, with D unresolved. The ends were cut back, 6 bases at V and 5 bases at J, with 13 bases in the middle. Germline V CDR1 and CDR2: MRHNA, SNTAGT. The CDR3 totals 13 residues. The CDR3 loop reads CASSDEVGETQYF. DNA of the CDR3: TGTGCCAGCAGCGACGAGGTCGGTGAGACCCAGTACTTC.

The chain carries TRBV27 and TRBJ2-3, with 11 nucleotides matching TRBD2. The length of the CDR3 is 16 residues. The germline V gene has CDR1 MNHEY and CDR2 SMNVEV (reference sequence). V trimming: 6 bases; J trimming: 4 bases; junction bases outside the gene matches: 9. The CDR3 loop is CASSPSGGRRADTQYF. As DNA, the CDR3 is TGTGCCAGCAGCCCTAGCGGGGGGCGGCGGGCAGATACGCAGTATTTT.

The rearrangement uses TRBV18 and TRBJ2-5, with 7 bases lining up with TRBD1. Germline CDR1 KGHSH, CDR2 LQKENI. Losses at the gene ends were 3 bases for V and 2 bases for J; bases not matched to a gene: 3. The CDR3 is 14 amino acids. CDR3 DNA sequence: TGTGCCAGCTCACCCCGACAGGGTCAAGAGACCCAGTACTTC. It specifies CASSPRQGQETQYF.

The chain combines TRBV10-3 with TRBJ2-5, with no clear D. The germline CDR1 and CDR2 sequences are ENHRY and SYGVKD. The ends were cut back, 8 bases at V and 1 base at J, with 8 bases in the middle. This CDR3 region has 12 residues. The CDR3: CAIAAFQETQYF. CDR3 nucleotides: TGTGCCATCGCGGCCTTCCAAGAGACCCAGTACTTC.

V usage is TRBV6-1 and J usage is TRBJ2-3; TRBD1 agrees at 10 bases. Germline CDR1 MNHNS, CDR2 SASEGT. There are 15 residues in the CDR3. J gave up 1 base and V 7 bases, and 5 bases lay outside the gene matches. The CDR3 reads CASTGTGARTDTQYF. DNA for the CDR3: TGTGCCAGCACCGGGACAGGGGCGCGCACAGATACGCAGTATTTT.

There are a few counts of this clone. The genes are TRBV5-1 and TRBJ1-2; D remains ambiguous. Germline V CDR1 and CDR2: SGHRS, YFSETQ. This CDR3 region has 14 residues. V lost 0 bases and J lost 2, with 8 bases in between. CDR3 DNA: TGCGCCAGCAGCTTGGACGGGAGGAACTATGGCTACACCTTC. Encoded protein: CASSLDGRNYGYTF.

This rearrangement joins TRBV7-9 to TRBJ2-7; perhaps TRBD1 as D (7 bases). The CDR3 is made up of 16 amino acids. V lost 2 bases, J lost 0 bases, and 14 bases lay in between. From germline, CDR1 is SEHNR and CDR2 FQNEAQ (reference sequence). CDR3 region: CASSLPRGTASYEQYF. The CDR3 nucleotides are TGTGCCAGCAGCTTACCCCGGGGGACAGCCTCCTACGAGCAGTACTTC.

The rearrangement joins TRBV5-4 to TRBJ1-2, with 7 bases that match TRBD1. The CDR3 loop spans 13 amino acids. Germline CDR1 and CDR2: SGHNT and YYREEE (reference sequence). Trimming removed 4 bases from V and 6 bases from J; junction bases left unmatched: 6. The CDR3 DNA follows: TGTGCCAGCAGCCTAGACAGGGTGGATGGCTACACCTTC. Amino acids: CASSLDRVDGYTF.

CDR3 loop: CASSLGAGAYNEQFF. The CDR3 DNA is TGTGCCAGCAGCTTAGGCGCGGGGGCCTACAATGAGCAGTTCTTC. The V gene is TRBV7-9, the J gene TRBJ2-1; 7 positions agree with TRBD2. CDR1 and CDR2 from the germline V gene are SEHNR and FQNEAQ (reference sequence). With 1 base clipped from V and 2 bases from J, the junction kept 2 bases outside the gene matches. CDR3 size: 15 residues.

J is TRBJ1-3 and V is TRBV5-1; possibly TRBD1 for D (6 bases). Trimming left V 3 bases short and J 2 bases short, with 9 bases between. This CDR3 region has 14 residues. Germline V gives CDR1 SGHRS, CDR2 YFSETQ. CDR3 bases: TGCGCCAGCAGCTCCAGGGGAGCTGGAAACACCATATATTTT. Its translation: CASSSRGAGNTIYF.

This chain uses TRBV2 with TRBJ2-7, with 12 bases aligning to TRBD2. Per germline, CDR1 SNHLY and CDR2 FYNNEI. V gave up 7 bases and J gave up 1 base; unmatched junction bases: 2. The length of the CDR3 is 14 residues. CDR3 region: CASNGLAGSYEQYF. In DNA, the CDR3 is TGTGCCAGCAATGGACTAGCGGGATCCTACGAGCAGTACTTC.